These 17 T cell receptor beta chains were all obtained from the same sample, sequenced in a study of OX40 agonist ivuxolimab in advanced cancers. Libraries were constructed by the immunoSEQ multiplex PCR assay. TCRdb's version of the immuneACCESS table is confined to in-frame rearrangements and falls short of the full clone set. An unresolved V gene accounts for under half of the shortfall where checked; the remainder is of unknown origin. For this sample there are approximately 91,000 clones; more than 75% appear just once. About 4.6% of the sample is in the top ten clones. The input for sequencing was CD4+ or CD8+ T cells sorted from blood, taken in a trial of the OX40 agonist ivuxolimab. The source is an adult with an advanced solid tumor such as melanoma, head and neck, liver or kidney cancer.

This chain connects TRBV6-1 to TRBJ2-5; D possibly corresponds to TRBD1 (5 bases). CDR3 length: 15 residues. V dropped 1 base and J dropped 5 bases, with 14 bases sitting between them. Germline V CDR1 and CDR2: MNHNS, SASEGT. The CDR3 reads CASSEGTGRGETQYF. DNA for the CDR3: TGTGCCAGCAGTGAAGGTACAGGAAGAGGTGAGACCCAGTACTTC.

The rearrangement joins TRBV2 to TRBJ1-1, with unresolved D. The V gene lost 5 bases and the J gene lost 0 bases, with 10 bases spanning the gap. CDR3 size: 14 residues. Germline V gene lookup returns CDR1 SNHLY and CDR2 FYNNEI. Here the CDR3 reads CASSSGVLNTEAFF. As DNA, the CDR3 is TGTGCCAGCAGTAGCGGTGTATTGAACACTGAAGCTTTCTTT.

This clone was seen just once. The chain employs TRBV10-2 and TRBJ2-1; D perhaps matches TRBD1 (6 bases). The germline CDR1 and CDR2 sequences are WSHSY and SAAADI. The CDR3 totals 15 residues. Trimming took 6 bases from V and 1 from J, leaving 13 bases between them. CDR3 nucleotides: TGCGCCAGCAGCAACCGGGACACTTCCTACAATGAGCAGTTCTTC. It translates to CASSNRDTSYNEQFF.

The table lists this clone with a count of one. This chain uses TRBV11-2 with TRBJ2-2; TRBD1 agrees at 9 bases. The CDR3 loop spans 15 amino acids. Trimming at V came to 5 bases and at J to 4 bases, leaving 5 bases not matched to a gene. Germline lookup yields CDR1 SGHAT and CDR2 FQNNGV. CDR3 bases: TGTGCCAGCAGCCCCGGGACAGGGACCACCGGGGAGCTGTTTTTT. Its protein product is CASSPGTGTTGELFF.

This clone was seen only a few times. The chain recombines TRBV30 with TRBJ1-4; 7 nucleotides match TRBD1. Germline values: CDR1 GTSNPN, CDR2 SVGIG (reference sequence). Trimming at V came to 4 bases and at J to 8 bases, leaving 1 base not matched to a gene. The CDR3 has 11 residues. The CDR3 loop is CAWKTGEKLFF. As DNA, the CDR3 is TGTGCCTGGAAGACAGGGGAAAAACTGTTTTTT.

The CDR3 spells CASSRDSAGTDTQYF. CDR3 in DNA: TGTGCCAGCAGCAGGGACTCCGCCGGCACAGATACGCAGTATTTT. The genes are TRBV6-5 and TRBJ2-3, with D tentatively TRBD2 (6 bases). The CDR3 runs to 15 residues. Trimming took 6 bases from V and 1 from J, leaving 14 bases between them. Germline lookup yields CDR1 MNHEY and CDR2 SVGAGI.

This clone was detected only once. DNA for the CDR3: TGTGCCAGCAGCCTCGAATACACTGAAGCTTTCTTT. It yields the protein CASSLEYTEAFF. The J gene is TRBJ1-1, the V gene TRBV28; D gene unclear. The CDR3 loop spans 12 amino acids. The V gene lost 6 bases and the J gene lost 3 bases, with 8 bases spanning the gap. Per germline, CDR1 MDHEN and CDR2 SYDVKM.

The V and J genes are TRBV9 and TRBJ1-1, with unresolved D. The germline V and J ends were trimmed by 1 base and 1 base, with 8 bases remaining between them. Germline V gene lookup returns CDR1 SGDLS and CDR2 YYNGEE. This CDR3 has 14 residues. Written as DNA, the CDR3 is TGTGCCAGCAGCGTATACAGCAAGAACACTGAAGCTTTCTTT. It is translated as CASSVYSKNTEAFF.

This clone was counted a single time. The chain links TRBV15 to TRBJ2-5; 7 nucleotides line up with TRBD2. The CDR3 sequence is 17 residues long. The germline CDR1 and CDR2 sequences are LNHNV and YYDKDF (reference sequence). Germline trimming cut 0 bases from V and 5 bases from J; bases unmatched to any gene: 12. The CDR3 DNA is TGTGCCACCAGCAGAGATTGGGTGGGAGGGCAGTCGGAGACCCAGTACTTC. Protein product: CATSRDWVGGQSETQYF.

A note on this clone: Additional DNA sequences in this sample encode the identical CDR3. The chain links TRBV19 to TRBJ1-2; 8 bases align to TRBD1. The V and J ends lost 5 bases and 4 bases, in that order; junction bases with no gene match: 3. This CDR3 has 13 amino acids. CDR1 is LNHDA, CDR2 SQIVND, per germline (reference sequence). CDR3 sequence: CASSPGTGYGYTF. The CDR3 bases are TGTGCCAGTAGTCCAGGGACAGGCTATGGCTACACCTTC.

CDR3 in amino acids: CASRSSGESSGAKNIQYF. The CDR3 coding sequence is TGTGCCAGCAGGTCTAGCGGGGAGTCCTCTGGGGCCAAAAACATTCAGTACTTC. The chain combines TRBV11-3 with TRBJ2-4; 9 bases are a match to TRBD2. With 6 bases clipped from V and 1 base from J, the junction kept 13 bases outside the gene matches. CDR1 SGHNT and CDR2 YENEEA come from the germline V gene. The CDR3 totals 18 residues.

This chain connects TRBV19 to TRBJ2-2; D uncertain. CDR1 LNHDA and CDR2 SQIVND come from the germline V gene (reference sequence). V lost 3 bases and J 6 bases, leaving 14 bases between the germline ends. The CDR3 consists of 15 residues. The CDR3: CASSIRLRVAGELFF. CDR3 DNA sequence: TGTGCCAGTAGTATTCGGCTAAGGGTGGCCGGGGAGCTGTTTTTT.

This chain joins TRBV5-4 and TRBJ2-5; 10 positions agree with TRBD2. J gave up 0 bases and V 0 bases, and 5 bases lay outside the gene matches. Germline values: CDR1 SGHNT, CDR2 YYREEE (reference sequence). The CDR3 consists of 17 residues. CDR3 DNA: TGTGCCAGCAGCTTGGGAACTAGCGGGACGTACCAAGAGACCCAGTACTTC. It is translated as CASSLGTSGTYQETQYF.

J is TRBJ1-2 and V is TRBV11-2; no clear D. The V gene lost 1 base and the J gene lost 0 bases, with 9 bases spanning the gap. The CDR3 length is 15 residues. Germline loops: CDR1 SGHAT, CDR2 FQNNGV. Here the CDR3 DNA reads TGTGCCAGCAGCTTAGGACCGGGAGCTAACTATGGCTACACCTTC. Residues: CASSLGPGANYGYTF.

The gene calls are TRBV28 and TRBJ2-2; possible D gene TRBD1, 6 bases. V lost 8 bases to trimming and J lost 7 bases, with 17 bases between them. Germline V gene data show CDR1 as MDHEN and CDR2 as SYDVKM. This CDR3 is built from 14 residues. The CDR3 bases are TGTGCCAGCCAAAGTTACAGGGTGGACGGGGAGCTGTTTTTT. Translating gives CASQSYRVDGELFF.

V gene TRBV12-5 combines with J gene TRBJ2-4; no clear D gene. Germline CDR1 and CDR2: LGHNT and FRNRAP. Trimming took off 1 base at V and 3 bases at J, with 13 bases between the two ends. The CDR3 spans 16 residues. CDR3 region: CASGLGAVFDKNIQYF. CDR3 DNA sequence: TGTGCTAGTGGTTTGGGGGCGGTTTTTGACAAAAACATTCAGTACTTC.

The CDR3 reads CASSQTVTPGANVLTF. The CDR3 nucleotides are TGTGCCAGCAGTCAGACAGTAACCCCTGGGGCCAACGTCCTGACTTTC. The V call is TRBV2, the J call TRBJ2-6; D perhaps matches TRBD1 (5 bases). The V end was cut by 5 bases, the J end by 2 bases, with 13 bases between. Germline CDR1 is SNHLY and CDR2 is FYNNEI. The CDR3 contains 16 residues.